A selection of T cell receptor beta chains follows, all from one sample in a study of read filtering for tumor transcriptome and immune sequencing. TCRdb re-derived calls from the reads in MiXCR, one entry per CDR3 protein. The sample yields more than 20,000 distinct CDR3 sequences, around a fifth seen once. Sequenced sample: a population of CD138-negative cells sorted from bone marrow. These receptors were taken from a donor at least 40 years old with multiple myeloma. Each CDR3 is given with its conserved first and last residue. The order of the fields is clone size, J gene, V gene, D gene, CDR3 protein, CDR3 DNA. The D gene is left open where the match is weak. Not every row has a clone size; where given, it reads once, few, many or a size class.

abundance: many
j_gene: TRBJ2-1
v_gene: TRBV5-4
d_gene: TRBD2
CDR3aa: CASSDGTSQWNEQFF
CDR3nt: TGTGCCAGCAGCGACGGGACTAGTCAGTGGAATGAGCAGTTCTTC

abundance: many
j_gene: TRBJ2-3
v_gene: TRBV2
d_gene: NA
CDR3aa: CASRVGRSTDTQYF
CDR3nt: TGTGCCAGCAGGGTCGGGAGAAGCACAGATACGCAGTATTTT

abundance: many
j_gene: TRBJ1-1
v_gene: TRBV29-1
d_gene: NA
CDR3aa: CSPIRGSEAFF
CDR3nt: TGCAGCCCCATAAGGGGTTCTGAAGCTTTCTTT

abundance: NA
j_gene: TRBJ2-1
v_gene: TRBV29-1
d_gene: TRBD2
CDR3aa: CSVARGLVGLYNEQFF
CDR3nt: TGCAGCGTGGCAAGGGGACTAGTGGGACTGTACAATGAGCAGTTCTTC

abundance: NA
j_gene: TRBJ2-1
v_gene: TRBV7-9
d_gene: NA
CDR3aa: CASSLGGRYDEQFF
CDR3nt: TGTGCCAGCAGCTTAGGAGGGAGGTATGATGAGCAGTTCTTC

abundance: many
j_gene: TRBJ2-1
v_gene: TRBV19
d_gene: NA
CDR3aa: CASSGDVNNEQFF
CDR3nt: TGTGCCAGTAGCGGGGACGTCAACAATGAGCAGTTCTTC

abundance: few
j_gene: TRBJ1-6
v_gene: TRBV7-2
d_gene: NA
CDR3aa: CASSRLGQGNNSPLHF
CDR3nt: TGTGCCAGCAGCCGCCTGGGGCAGGGAAACAATTCACCCCTCCACTTT

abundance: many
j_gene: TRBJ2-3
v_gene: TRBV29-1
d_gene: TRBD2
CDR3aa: CSVATLAGGPDTQYF
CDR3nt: TGCAGCGTTGCCACGCTAGCGGGAGGACCAGATACGCAGTATTTT

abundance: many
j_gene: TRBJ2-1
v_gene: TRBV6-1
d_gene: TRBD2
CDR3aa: CASSGLAGNEQFF
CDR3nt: TGTGCCAGCAGTGGACTAGCGGGAAATGAGCAGTTCTTC

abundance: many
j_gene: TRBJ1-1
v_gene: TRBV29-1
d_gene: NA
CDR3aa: CSVPGRTEAFF
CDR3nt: TGCAGCGTGCCAGGGAGAACTGAAGCTTTCTTT

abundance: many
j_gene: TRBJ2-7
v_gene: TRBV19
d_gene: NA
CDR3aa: CASSPQWGNYEQYF
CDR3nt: TGTGCCAGTAGCCCACAGTGGGGAAACTACGAGCAGTACTTC

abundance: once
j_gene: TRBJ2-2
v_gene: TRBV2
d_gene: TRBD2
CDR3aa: CASSEAYNGRAGELFF
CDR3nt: TGCGCCAGCAGTGAAGCGTACAACGGGAGGGCCGGGGAGCTGTTTTTT

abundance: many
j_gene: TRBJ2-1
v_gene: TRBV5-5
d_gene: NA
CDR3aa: CASSLVRGVSYNEQFF
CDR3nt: TGTGCCAGCAGCTTGGTTAGGGGGGTATCCTACAATGAGCAGTTCTTC

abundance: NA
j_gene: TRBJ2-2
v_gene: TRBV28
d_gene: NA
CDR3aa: CASSFSTGPLNTGELSF
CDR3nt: TGTGCCAGCAGTTTCAGTACAGGTCCTCTGAACACCGGGGAGCTGTCTTTT

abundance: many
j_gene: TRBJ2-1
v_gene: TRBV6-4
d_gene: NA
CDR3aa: CASSDGGSSYNEQFF
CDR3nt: TGTGCCAGCAGTGACGGGGGAAGCTCCTACAATGAGCAGTTCTTC

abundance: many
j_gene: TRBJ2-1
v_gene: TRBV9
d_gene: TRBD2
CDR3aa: CASSAHPGLADMSHEQFF
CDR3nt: TGTGCCAGCAGCGCGCACCCCGGACTAGCGGACATGAGCCATGAGCAGTTCTTC

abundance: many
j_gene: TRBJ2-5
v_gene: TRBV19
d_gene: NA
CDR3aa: CASSRGDSLRETQYF
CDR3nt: TGTGCCAGTAGCCGAGGGGACTCCCTCCGCGAGACCCAGTACTTC

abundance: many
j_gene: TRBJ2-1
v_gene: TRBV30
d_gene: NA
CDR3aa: CAWSLLNEQFF
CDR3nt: TGTGCCTGGAGCCTACTCAATGAGCAGTTCTTC

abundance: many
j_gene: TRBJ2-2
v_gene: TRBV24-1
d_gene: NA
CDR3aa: CATSGTEWTGELFF
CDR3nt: TGTGCCACCAGTGGAACCGAGTGGACCGGGGAGCTGTTTTTT

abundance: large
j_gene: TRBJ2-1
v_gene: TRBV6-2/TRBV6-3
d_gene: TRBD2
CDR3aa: CASSTLAGSSYNEQFF
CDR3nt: TGTGCCAGCAGTACCCTAGCGGGGAGCTCCTACAATGAGCAGTTCTTC

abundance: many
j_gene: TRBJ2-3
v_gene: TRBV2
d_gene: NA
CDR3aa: CASSEALGVRGPRTDTQYF
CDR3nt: TGTGCCAGCAGTGAAGCGCTTGGGGTTAGGGGACCCCGCACAGATACGCAGTATTTT

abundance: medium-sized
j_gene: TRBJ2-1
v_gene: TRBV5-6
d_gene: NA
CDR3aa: CASSGRGEQFF
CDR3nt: TGTGCCAGCAGCGGTAGGGGTGAGCAGTTCTTC

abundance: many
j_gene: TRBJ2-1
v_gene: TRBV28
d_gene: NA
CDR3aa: CASWDSDRVNEQFF
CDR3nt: TGTGCCAGCTGGGACTCCGACAGGGTCAATGAGCAGTTCTTC

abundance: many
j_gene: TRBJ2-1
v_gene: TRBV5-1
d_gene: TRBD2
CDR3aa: CASSFVGGYYNEQFF
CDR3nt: TGCGCCAGCAGCTTTGTGGGAGGGTACTACAATGAGCAGTTCTTC

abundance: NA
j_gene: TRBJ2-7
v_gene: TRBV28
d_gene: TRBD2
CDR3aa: CASSNDTYGTSGSSSSYEQYF
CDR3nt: TGTGCCAGCAGTAATGACACCTACGGGACTAGCGGGAGTTCCTCCTCCTACGAGCAGTACTTC

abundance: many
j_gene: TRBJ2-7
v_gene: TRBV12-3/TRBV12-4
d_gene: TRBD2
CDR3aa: CASSFSSLAGVYEQYF
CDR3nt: TGTGCCAGCAGTTTTTCGTCGCTAGCGGGAGTGTACGAGCAGTACTTC

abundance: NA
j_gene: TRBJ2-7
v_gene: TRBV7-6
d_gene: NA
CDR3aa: CASSLVGDYEQYF
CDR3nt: TGTGCCAGCAGCTTAGTCGGGGACTACGAGCAGTACTTC

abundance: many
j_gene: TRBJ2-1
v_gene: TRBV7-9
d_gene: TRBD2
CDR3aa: CASLAGGSYNEQFF
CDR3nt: TGTGCCAGCTTGGCGGGAGGGTCCTACAATGAGCAGTTCTTC

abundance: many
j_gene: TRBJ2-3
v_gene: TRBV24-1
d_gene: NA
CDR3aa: CATSDPGGATDTQYF
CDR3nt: TGTGCCACCAGTGACCCCGGGGGAGCCACAGATACGCAGTATTTT

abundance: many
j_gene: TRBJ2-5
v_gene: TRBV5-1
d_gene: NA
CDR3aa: CASSHTQETQYF
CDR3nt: TGCGCCAGCAGCCACACCCAAGAGACCCAGTACTTC

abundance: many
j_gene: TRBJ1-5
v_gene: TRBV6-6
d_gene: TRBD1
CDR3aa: CASIQGQGGGQPQHF
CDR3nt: TGTGCCAGCATTCAAGGACAGGGCGGTGGGCAGCCCCAGCATTTT

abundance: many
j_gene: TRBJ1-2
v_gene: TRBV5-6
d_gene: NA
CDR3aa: CASSFGTGNHGYTF
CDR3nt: TGTGCCAGCAGCTTCGGAACAGGCAATCATGGCTACACCTTC

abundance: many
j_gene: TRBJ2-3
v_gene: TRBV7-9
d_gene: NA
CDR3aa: CASSMGLHGDTQYF
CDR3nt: TGTGCCAGCAGCATGGGACTCCATGGGGATACGCAGTATTTT

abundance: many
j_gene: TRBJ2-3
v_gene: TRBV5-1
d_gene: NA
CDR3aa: CASSWRTGEVTDTQYF
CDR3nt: TGCGCCAGCAGCTGGAGGACGGGGGAGGTGACAGATACGCAGTATTTT

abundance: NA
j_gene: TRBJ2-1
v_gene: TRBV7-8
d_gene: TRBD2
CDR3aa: CASSARGKWVEQFF
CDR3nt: TGTGCCAGCAGCGCGCGGGGGAAGTGGGTTGAGCAGTTCTTC

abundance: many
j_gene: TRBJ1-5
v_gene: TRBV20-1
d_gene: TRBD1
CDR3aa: CSATPGQGSNQPQHF
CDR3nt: TGCAGTGCTACGCCGGGACAGGGAAGCAATCAGCCCCAGCATTTT

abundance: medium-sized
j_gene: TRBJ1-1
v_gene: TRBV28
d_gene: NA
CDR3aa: CASRDSLNTEAFF
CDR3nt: TGTGCCAGCAGAGACAGCCTGAACACTGAAGCTTTCTTT

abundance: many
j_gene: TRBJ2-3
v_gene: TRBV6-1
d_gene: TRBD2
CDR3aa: CASSSLAGGTDTQYF
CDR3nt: TGTGCCAGCAGTTCCCTAGCGGGAGGAACAGATACGCAGTATTTT

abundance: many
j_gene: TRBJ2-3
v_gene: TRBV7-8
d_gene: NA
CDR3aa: CASSFGGDTQYF
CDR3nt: TGTGCCAGCAGCTTTGGAGGAGATACGCAGTATTTT

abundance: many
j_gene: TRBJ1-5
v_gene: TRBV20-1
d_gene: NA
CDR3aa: CSARRGDQPQHF
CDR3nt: TGCAGTGCTCGGCGAGGAGATCAGCCCCAGCATTTT

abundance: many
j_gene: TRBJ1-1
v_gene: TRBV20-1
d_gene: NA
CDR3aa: CSARRPDGVNTEAFF
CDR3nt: TGCAGTGCTAGAAGACCGGACGGGGTGAACACTGAAGCTTTCTTT

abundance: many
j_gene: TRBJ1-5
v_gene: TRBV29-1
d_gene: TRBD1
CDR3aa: CSVGDRDNQPQHF
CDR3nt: TGCAGCGTTGGGGACAGGGACAATCAGCCCCAGCATTTT

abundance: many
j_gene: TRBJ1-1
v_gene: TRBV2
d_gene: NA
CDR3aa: CASNQGLGTEAFF
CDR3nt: TGTGCCAGCAACCAGGGACTCGGCACTGAAGCTTTCTTT

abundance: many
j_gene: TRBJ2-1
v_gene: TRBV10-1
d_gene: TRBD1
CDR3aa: CASSESILTGGSYNEQFF
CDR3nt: TGCGCCAGCAGTGAGTCGATTTTGACAGGGGGCTCCTACAATGAGCAGTTCTTC

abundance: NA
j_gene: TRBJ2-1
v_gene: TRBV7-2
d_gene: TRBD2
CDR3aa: CASSLAAGVGNEQFF
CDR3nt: TGTGCCAGCAGCTTAGCAGCGGGAGTAGGAAATGAGCAGTTCTTC

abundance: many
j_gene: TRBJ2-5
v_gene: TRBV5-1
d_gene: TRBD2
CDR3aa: CASSVGTSGRVGEETQYF
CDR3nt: TGCGCCAGCAGCGTCGGGACTAGCGGGAGAGTGGGCGAAGAGACCCAGTACTTC

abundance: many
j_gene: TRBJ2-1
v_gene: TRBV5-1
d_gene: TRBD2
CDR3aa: CASSLRLAGGRSEQFF
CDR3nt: TGCGCCAGCAGCTTGCGGCTAGCGGGAGGAAGGAGTGAGCAGTTCTTC

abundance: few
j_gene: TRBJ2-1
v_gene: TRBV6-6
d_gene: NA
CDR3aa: CASSYRAGSYNEQFF
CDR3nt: TGTGCCAGCAGTTACAGAGCCGGTTCCTACAATGAGCAGTTCTTC

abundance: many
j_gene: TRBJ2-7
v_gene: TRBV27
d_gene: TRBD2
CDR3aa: CASSLSGTSGSAEQYF
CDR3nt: TGTGCCAGCAGTCTATCCGGGACTAGCGGGAGTGCCGAGCAGTACTTC

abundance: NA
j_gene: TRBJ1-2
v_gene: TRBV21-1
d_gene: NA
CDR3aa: CASSEDGENNYGYTF
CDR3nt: TGTGCCAGCAGCGAAGATGGGGAGAATAACTATGGCTACACCTTC

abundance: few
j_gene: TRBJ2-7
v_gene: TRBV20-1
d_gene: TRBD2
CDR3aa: CSASIPSGSSYEQYF
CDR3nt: TGCAGTGCTAGCATCCCTAGCGGAAGCTCCTACGAGCAGTACTTC

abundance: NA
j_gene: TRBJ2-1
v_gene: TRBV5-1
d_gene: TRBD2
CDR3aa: CASSSGGPVDEQFF
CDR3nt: TGCGCCAGCAGCTCGGGAGGGCCGGTGGATGAGCAGTTCTTC

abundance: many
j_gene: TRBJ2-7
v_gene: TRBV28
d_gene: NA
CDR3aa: CASTSGQPLYEQYF
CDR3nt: TGTGCCAGCACCTCGGGGCAGCCCCTCTACGAGCAGTACTTC

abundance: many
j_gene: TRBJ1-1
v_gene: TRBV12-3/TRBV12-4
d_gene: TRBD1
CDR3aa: CASSSSSWTGGVRGTEAFF
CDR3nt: TGTGCCAGCAGTTCCTCCTCCTGGACAGGGGGCGTAAGGGGCACTGAAGCTTTCTTT

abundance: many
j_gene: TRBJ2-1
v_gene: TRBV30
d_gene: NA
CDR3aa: CAWSVAVDYNEQFF
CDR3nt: TGTGCCTGGAGTGTAGCGGTGGATTACAATGAGCAGTTCTTC